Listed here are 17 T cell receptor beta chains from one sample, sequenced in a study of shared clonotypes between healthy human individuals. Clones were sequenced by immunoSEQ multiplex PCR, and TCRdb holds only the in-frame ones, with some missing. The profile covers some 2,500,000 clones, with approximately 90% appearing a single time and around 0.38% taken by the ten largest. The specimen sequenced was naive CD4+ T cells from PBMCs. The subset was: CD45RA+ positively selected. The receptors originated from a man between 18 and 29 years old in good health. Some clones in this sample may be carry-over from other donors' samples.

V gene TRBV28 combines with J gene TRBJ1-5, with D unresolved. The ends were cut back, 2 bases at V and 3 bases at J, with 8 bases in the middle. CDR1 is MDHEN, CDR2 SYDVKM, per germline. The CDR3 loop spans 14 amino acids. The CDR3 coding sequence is TGTGCCAGCAGTTTAGCCCGGGACAATCAGCCCCAGCATTTT. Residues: CASSLARDNQPQHF. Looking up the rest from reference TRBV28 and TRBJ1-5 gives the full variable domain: DVKVTQSSRYLVKRTGEKVFLECVQDMDHENMFWYRQDPGLGLRLIYFSYDVKMKEKGDIPEGYSVSREKKERFSLILESASTNQTSMYLCASSLARDNQPQHFGDGTRLSIL.

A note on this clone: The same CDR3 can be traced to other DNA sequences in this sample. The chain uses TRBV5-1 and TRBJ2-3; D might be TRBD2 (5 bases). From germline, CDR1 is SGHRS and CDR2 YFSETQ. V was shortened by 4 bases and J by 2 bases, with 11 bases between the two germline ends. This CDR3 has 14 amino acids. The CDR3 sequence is CASSGGRVTDTQYF. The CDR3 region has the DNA TGCGCCAGCAGCGGCGGGCGGGTCACAGATACGCAGTATTTT.

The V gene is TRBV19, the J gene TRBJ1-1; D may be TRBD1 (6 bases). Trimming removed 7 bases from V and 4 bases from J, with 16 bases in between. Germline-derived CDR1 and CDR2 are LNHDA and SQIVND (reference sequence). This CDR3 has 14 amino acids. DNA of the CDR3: TGTGCCAGTAATGACAGGCCCCCGTTCACTGAAGCTTTCTTT. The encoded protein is CASNDRPPFTEAFF.

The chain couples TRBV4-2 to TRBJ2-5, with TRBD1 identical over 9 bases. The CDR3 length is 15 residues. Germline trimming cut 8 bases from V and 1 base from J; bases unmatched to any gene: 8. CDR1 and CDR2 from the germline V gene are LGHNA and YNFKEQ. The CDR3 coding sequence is TGTGCCAGCCGCGCTTCGGGACAGGGCCAAGAGACCCAGTACTTC. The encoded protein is CASRASGQGQETQYF.

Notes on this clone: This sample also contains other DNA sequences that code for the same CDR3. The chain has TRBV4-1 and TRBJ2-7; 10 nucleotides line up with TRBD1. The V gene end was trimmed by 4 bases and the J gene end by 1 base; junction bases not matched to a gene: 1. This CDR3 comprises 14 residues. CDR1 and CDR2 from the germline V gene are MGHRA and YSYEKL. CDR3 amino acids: CASSRDRGSYEQYF. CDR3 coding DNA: TGCGCCAGCAGCCGGGACAGGGGTTCCTACGAGCAGTACTTC.

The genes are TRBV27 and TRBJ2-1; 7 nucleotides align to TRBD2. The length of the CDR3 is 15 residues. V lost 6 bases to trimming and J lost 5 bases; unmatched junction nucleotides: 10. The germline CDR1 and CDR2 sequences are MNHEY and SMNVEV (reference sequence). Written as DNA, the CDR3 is TGTGCCAGCAGATCGACTAGCAGTGGCGACAATGAGCAGTTCTTC. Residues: CASRSTSSGDNEQFF.

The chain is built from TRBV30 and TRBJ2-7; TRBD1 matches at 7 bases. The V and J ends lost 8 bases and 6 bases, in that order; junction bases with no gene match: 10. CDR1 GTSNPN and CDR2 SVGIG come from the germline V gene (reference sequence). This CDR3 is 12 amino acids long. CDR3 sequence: CAGDRAFGEQYF. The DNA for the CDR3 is TGTGCCGGTGACAGGGCTTTCGGCGAGCAGTACTTC.

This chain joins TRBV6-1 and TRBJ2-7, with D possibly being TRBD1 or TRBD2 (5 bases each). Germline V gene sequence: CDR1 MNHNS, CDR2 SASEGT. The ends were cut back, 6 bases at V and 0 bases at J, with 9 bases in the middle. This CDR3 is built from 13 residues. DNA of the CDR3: TGTGCCAGCAGCGGGACGGTCTCCTACGAGCAGTACTTC. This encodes CASSGTVSYEQYF.

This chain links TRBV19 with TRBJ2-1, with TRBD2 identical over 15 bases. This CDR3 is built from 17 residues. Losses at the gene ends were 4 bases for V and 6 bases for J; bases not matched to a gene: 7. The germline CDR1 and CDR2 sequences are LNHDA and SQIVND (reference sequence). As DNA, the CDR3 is TGTGCCAGTAGTACCGGGACTAGCGGGAGGAGGTCCAATGAGCAGTTCTTC. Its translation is CASSTGTSGRRSNEQFF. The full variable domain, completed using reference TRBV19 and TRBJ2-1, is DGGITQSPKYLFRKEGQNVTLSCEQNLNHDAMYWYRQDPGQGLRLIYYSQIVNDFQKGDIAEGYSVSREKKESFPLTVTSAQKNPTAFYLCASSTGTSGRRSNEQFFGPGTRLTVL.

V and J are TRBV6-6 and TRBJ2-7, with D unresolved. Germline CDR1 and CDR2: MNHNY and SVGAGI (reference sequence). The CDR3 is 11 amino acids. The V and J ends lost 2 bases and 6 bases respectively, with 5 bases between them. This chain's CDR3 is CASSYAAEQYF. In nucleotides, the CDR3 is TGTGCCAGCAGTTACGCAGCCGAGCAGTACTTC.

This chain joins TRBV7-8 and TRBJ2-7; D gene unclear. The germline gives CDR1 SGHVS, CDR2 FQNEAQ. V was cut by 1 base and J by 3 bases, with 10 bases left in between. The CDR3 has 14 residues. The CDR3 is CASSLEGRRYEQYF. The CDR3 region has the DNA TGTGCCAGCAGCTTAGAAGGCAGGCGCTACGAGCAGTACTTC.

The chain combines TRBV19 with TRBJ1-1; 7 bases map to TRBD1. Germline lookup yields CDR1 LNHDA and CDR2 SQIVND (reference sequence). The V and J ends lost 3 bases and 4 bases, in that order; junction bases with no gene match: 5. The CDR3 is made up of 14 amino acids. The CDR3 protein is CASSIVRTGTEAFF. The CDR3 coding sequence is TGTGCCAGTAGTATCGTCCGGACAGGCACTGAAGCTTTCTTT. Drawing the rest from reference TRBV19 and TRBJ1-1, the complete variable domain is DGGITQSPKYLFRKEGQNVTLSCEQNLNHDAMYWYRQDPGQGLRLIYYSQIVNDFQKGDIAEGYSVSREKKESFPLTVTSAQKNPTAFYLCASSIVRTGTEAFFGQGTRLTVV.

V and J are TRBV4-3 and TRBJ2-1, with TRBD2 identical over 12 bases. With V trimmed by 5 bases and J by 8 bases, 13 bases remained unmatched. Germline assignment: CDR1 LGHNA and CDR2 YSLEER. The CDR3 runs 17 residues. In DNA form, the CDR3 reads TGCGCCAGCAGCTCCCTAGCGGGAGGGCCGGCGGGACATGAGCAGTTCTTC. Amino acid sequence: CASSSLAGGPAGHEQFF.

CDR3 DNA sequence: TGCGCCAGCAGCCTTGGAAAGGCCCAAGAGACCCAGTACTTC. The encoded protein is CASSLGKAQETQYF. V is TRBV4-1 and J is TRBJ2-5; no firm D call. The germline CDR1 and CDR2 sequences are MGHRA and YSYEKL. This CDR3 has 14 residues. V lost 4 bases, J lost 1 base, and 10 bases lay in between.

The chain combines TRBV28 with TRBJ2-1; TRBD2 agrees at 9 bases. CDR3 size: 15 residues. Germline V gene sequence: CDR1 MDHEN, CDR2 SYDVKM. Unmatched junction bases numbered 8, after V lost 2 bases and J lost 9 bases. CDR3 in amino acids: CASSLPGGRGIEQFF. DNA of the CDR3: TGTGCCAGCAGTTTACCGGGCGGGAGGGGGATTGAGCAGTTCTTC.

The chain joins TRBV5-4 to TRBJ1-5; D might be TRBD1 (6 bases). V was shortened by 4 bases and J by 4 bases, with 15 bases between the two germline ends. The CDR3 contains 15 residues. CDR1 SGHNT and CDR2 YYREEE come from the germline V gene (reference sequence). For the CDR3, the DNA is TGTGCCAGCAGCCTTGATGGGGGGGCGAATCAGCCCCAGCATTTT. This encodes CASSLDGGANQPQHF. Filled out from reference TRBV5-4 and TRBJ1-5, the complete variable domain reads ETGVTQSPTHLIKTRGQQVTLRCSSQSGHNTVSWYQQALGQGPQFIFQYYREEENGRGNFPPRFSGLQFPNYSSELNVNALELDDSALYLCASSLDGGANQPQHFGDGTRLSIL.

CDR3 sequence: CASSISLAPSTDTQYF. The CDR3 DNA is TGTGCCAGTAGTATCTCACTAGCACCGAGCACAGATACGCAGTATTTT. The genes are TRBV19 and TRBJ2-3; possible D gene TRBD2, 6 bases. The germline V gene encodes CDR1 LNHDA and CDR2 SQIVND (reference sequence). Trimming cost V 3 bases and J 0 bases, with 13 bases left between them. This CDR3 comprises 16 residues.